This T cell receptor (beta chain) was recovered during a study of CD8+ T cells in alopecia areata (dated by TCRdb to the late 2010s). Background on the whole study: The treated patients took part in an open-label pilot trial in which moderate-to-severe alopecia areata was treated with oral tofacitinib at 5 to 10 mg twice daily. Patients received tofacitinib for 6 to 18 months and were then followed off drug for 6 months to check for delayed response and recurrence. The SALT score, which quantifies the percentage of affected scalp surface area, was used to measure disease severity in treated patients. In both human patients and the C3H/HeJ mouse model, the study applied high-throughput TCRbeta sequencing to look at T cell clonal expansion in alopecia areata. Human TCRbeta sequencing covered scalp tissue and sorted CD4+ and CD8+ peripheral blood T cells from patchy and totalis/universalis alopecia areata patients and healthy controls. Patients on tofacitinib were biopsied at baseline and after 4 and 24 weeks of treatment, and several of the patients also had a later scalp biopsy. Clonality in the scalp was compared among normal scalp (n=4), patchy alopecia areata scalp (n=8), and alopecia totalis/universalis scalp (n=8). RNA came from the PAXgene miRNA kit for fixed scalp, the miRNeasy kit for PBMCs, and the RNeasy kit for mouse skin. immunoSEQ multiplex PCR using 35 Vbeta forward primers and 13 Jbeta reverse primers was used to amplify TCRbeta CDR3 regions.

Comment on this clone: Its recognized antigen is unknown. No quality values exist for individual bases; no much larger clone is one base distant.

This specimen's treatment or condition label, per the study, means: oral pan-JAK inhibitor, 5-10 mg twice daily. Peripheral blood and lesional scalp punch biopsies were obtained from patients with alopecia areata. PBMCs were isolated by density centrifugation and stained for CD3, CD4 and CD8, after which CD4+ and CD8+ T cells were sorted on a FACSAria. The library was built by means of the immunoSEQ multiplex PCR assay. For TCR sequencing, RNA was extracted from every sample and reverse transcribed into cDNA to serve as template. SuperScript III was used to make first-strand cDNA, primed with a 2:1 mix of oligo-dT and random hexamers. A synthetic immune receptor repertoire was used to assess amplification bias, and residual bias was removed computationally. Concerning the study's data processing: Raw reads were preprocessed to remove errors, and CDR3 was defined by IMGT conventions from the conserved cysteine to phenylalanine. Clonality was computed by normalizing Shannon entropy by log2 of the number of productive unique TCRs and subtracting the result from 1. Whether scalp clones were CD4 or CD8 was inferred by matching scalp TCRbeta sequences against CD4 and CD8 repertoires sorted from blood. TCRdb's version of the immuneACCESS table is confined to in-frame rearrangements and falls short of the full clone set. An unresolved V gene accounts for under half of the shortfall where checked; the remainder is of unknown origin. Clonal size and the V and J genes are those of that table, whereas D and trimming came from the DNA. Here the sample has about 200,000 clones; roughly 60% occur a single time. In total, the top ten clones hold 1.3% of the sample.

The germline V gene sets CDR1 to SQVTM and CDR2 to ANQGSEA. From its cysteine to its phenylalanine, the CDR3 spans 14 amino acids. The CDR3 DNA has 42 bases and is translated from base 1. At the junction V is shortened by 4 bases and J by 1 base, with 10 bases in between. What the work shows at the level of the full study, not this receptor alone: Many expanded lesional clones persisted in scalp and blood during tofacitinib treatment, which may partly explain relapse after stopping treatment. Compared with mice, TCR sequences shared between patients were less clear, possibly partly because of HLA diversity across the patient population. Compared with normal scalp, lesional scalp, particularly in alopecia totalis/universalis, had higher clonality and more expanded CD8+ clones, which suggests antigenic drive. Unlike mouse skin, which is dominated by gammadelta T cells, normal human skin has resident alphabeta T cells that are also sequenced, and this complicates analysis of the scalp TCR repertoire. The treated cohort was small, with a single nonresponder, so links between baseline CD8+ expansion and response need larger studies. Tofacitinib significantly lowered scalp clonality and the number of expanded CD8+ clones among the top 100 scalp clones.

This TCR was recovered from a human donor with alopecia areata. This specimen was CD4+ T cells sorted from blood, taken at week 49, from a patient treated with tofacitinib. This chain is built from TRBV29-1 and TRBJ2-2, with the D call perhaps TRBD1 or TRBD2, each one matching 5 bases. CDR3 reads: CSVVGVVNTGELFF. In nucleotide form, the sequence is TGCAGCGTTGTGGGGGTAGTGAACACCGGGGAGCTGTTTTTT.